These 5 T cell receptor beta chains were sequenced from one sample in a study of shared clonotypes between healthy human individuals. This table comes from immunoSEQ multiplex PCR, and its TCRdb copy is limited to in-frame clones, with some not included. This sample has roughly 2 million clones, with about 94% found just once. Naive-designated CD8 cells lacked CD45RO, were positively enriched for CCR7, and omitted terminally differentiated effector memory CD45RA+ cells. What was sequenced was naive CD8+ T cells sorted from blood. These TCRs come from a man younger than 35 in good health.

This chain links TRBV11-2 with TRBJ2-7; maybe TRBD2 (7 bases). This CDR3 is built from 17 residues. V gave up 0 bases and J gave up 4 bases, with 19 bases separating them. Germline CDR1 is SGHAT and CDR2 is FQNNGV. CDR3 in DNA: TGTGCCAGCAGCTTAGATACTTACCGGGGGGCAGAGTACGAGCAGTACTTC. Translated, it gives CASSLDTYRGAEYEQYF.

The gene calls are TRBV19 and TRBJ2-7, with D tentatively TRBD2 (5 bases). The CDR3 runs 16 residues. V was clipped by 3 bases and J by 5 bases, with 20 bases between them. Germline V gene data show CDR1 as LNHDA and CDR2 as SQIVND (reference sequence). The DNA of the CDR3 is TGTGCCAGTAGTATCCAATTGAACCCGGGAAAGGACGAGCAGTACTTC. It yields the protein CASSIQLNPGKDEQYF.

This chain connects TRBV27 to TRBJ2-7; 10 bases fit TRBD1. This CDR3 has 15 residues. V was clipped by 0 bases and J by 4 bases; unmatched bases: 3. The V gene's germline CDR1 is MNHEY and CDR2 SMNVEV (reference sequence). CDR3 in DNA: TGTGCCAGCAGTTTATCAGGGACAGGGGAATACGAGCAGTACTTC. It is translated as CASSLSGTGEYEQYF.

On this clone itself: Other nucleotide sequences from this sample produce the same CDR3. This chain connects TRBV5-4 to TRBJ1-2; 9 bases match TRBD1. There are 14 residues in the CDR3. The V gene's germline CDR1 is SGHNT and CDR2 YYREEE (reference sequence). Germline trimming cut 0 bases from V and 3 bases from J; bases unmatched to any gene: 0. CDR3 residues: CASSLGQGDYGYTF. In DNA form, the CDR3 reads TGTGCCAGCAGCTTGGGACAGGGGGACTATGGCTACACCTTC.

This chain connects TRBV30 to TRBJ1-2, with D tentatively TRBD1 (5 bases). CDR1 GTSNPN and CDR2 SVGIG come from the germline V gene (reference sequence). This CDR3 has 11 residues. Between the trimmed V and J ends, which lost 4 bases and 8 bases, there was a span of 11 bases. CDR3 in amino acids: CAWIGHKGYTF. In DNA form, the CDR3 reads TGTGCCTGGATCGGACACAAAGGCTACACCTTC.